This record looks at one TCR beta chain sequence and its context. The data stem from a study of blood T cell repertoires in COVID-19. Germline CDR1 LGHDT, CDR2 YNNKEL (reference sequence). The V and J ends lost 0 bases and 3 bases, in that order; junction bases with no gene match: 7. This CDR3 comprises 19 residues. In the study's own analysis: Nucleated cell number was recorded as an estimate derived from reference gene primer amplification. Assay: immunoSEQ multiplex PCR; the TCRdb copy retains only in-frame clones and omits some. The V and J calls and the clone size are those of that table, but D and trimming were determined from the DNA. The table shows around 200,000 clones, with over 75% occurring only once.

The V and J genes are TRBV3-1 (or the pseudogene TRBV3-2) and TRBJ2-5; 16 bases fit TRBD2. This receptor was taken from a woman aged 18-29 years who had recovered from COVID-19. The material sequenced was PBMCs or T cells enriched from blood (not recorded which). CDR3 nucleotides: TGTGCCAGCAGCCAAGATCAGGTGGGACTAGCGGGAGGGGAAGAGACCCAGTACTTC. Its protein is CASSQDQVGLAGGEETQYF.